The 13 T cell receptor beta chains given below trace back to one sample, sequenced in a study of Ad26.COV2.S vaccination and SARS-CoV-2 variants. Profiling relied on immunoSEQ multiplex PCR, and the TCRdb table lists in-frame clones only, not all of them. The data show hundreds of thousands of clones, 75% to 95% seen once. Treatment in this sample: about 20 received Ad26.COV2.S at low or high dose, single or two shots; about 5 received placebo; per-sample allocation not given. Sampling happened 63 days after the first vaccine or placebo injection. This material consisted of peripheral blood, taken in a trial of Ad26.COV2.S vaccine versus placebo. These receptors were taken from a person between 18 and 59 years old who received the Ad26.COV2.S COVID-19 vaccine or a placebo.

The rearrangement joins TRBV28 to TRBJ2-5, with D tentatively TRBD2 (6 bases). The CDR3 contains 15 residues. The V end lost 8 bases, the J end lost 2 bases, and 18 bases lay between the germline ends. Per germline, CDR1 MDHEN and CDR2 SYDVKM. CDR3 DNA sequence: TGTGCCAGCGCCAAAGGAGGGGAATCTCAAGAGACCCAGTACTTC. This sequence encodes CASAKGGESQETQYF.

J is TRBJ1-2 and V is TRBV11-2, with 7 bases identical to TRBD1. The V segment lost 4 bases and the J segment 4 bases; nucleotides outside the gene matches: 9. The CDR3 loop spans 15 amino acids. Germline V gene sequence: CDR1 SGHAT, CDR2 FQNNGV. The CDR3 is CASSSDRESAYGYTF. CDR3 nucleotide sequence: TGTGCCAGCAGCTCCGACAGGGAGAGTGCCTATGGCTACACCTTC.

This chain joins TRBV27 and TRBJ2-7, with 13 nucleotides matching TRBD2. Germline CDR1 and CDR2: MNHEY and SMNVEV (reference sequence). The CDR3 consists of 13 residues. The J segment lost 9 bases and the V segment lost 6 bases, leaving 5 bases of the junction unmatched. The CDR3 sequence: CASSPGLAGWQYF. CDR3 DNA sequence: TGTGCCAGCAGCCCGGGACTAGCGGGGTGGCAGTACTTC.

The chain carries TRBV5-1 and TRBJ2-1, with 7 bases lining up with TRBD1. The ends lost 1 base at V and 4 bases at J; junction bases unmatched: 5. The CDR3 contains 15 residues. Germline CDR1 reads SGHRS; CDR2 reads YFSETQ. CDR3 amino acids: CASSLTGQRYNEQFF. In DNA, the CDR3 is TGCGCCAGCAGCTTGACGGGACAGCGGTACAATGAGCAGTTCTTC.

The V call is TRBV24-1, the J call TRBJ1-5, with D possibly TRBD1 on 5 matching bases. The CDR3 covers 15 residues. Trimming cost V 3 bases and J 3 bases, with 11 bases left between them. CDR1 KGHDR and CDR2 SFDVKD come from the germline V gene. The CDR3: CATSDSQGDNQPQHF. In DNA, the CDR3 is TGTGCCACCAGTGATAGTCAGGGTGACAATCAGCCCCAGCATTTT.

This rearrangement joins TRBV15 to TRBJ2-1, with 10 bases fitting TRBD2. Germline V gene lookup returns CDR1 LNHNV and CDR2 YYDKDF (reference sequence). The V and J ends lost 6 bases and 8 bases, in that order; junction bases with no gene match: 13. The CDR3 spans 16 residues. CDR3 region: CATSPDWASGSHEQFF. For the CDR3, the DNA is TGTGCCACCAGTCCAGATTGGGCTAGCGGGAGTCATGAGCAGTTCTTC.

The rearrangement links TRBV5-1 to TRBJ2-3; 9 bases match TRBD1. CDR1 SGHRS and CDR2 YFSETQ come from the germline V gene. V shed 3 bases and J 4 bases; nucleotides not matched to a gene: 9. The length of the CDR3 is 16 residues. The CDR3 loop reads CASSWPGQGIADTQYF. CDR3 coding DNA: TGCGCCAGCAGCTGGCCGGGACAGGGTATCGCAGATACGCAGTATTTT.

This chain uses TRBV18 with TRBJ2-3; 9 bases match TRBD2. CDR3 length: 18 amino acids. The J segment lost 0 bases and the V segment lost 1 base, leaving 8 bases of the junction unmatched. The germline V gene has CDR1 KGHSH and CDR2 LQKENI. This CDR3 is CASSPRSRLAASTDTQYF. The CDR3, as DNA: TGTGCCAGCTCACCACGAAGCCGACTAGCGGCGAGCACAGATACGCAGTATTTT.

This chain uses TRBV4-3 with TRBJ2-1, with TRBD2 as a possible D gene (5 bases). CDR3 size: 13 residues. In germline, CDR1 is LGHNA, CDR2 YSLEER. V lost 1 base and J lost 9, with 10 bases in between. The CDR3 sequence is CASSQASYGEQFF. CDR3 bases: TGCGCCAGCAGCCAAGCTAGCTACGGTGAGCAGTTCTTC.

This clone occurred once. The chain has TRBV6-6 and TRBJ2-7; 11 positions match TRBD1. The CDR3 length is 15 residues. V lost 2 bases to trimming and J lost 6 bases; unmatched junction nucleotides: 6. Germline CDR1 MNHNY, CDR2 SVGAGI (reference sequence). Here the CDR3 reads CASSYLPGQGGEQYF. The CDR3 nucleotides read TGTGCCAGCAGTTACCTTCCGGGACAGGGGGGCGAGCAGTACTTC.

The chain's CDR3 is CASSQDYLADEQYF. The CDR3 DNA follows: TGCGCCAGCAGCCAAGATTACTTGGCGGACGAGCAGTACTTC. The genes are TRBV4-3 and TRBJ2-7; D is undetermined. CDR3 length equals 14 residues. Germline CDR1 and CDR2: LGHNA and YSLEER. The V gene lost 0 bases and the J gene lost 5 bases, with 11 bases spanning the gap.

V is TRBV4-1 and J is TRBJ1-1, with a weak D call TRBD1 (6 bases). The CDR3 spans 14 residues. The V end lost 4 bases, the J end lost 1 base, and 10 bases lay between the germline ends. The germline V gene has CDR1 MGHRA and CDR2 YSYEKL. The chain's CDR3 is CASSPGQSNTEAFF. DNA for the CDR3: TGCGCCAGCAGCCCCGGACAGTCGAACACTGAAGCTTTCTTT.

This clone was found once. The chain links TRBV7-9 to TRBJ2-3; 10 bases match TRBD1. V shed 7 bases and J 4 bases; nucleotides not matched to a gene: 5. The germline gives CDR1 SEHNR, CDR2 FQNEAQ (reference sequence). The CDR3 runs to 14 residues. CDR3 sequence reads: CASINGQGADTQYF. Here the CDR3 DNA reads TGTGCCAGCATTAACGGACAGGGGGCAGATACGCAGTATTTT.